The next 14 T cell receptor beta chains were all read from a single sample in a study of T cell repertoires in cytomegalovirus infection. These receptors' targets are unknown. MiXCR was run by TCRdb on the reads, yielding one entry per CDR3 protein. The sample includes 570,000 or so distinct CDR3 sequences, roughly 43% of them seen just once. The sequenced sample was cultured PBMCs, obtained from culture after CMV antigen stimulation. Receptors were obtained from a human donor in good health (CMV status not recorded). Some clones in this sample may be carry-over from other donors' samples.

The rearrangement links TRBV7-2 to TRBJ2-1, with D perhaps given as TRBD1 or TRBD2 (5 bases each). Germline assignment: CDR1 SGHTA and CDR2 FQGNSA. The CDR3 sequence is 14 residues long. V was shortened by 2 bases and J by 5 bases, with 10 bases between the two germline ends. The CDR3, as DNA: TGTGCCAGCAGCTTATGGGGGAAGGACAATGAGCAGTTCTTC. Translation gives CASSLWGKDNEQFF.

This clonotype was found a few times. The rearrangement links TRBV6-6 to TRBJ2-7; D uncertain. CDR1 and CDR2 (germline): MNHNY, SVGAGI (reference sequence). There are 14 residues in the CDR3. The V end lost 2 bases, the J end lost 4 bases, and 12 bases lay between the germline ends. This chain's CDR3 is CASSYGPAGYEQYF. CDR3 in DNA: TGTGCCAGCAGTTACGGGCCCGCTGGGTACGAGCAGTACTTC.

The chain has TRBV7-6 and TRBJ2-7, with 8 nucleotides matching TRBD2. The trim removed 8 bases at V and 1 base at J, leaving 4 bases unmatched. Germline-derived CDR1 and CDR2 are SGHVS and FNYEAQ. This CDR3 comprises 13 residues. Here the CDR3 reads CASSTSDSYEQYF. The CDR3 DNA sequence: TGTGCCAGCTCGACTAGCGATTCCTACGAGCAGTACTTC.

The chain employs TRBV20-1 and TRBJ2-5, with 12 bases fitting TRBD2. There are 14 residues in the CDR3. CDR1 DFQATT and CDR2 SNEGSKA come from the germline V gene (reference sequence). V shed 1 base, J shed 4 bases, and the junction held 1 base outside the gene matches. The CDR3 DNA reads TGCAGTGCTAGAGGACTAGCGGGAGTAGAGACCCAGTACTTC. Encoded protein: CSARGLAGVETQYF.

This clonotype showed up just a few times. The chain joins TRBV12-3 or TRBV12-4 to TRBJ2-4; perhaps TRBD2 as D (5 bases). V shed 7 bases and J shed 15 bases, with 7 bases lying between them. The CDR3 spans 8 residues. The DNA for the CDR3 is TGTGCCAGCAAGGGAGCGTACTTC. Translated: CASKGAYF.

V and J are TRBV5-1 and TRBJ2-3, with D perhaps TRBD2 (7 bases). V gave up 6 bases and J gave up 6 bases, with 14 bases separating them. Germline CDR1 is SGHRS and CDR2 is YFSETQ. This CDR3 spans 13 amino acids. The CDR3 is CASKPAGADTQYF. The CDR3 nucleotides are TGCGCCAGCAAGCCCGCGGGGGCCGATACGCAGTATTTT.

This clonotype was seen more than once but under ten times. The chain is built from TRBV7-2 and TRBJ1-2; 10 bases fit TRBD1. J lost 8 bases, V lost 7 bases, and 13 bases had no gene match. CDR3 length: 15 residues. Germline V gene lookup returns CDR1 SGHTA and CDR2 FQGNSA. The CDR3 sequence: CASILTSGQGTGYTF. The CDR3 nucleotides are TGTGCCAGCATCCTTACGTCGGGACAGGGGACGGGCTACACCTTC.

V gene TRBV7-2 combines with J gene TRBJ2-3; 7 nucleotides match TRBD2. The CDR3 sequence is 16 residues long. V trimming: 5 bases; J trimming: 3 bases; junction bases outside the gene matches: 11. CDR1 is SGHTA and CDR2 is FQGNSA in the germline V gene. This CDR3 is CASSKISGLGTDTQYF. The CDR3 DNA follows: TGTGCCAGCAGCAAAATTAGCGGGTTAGGAACAGATACGCAGTATTTT.

J is TRBJ1-6 and V is TRBV20-1, with TRBD1 matching over 7 bases. Germline-derived CDR1 and CDR2 are DFQATT and SNEGSKA (reference sequence). This CDR3 is built from 16 residues. Trimming took 1 base from V and 3 from J; bases not matched to a gene: 6. The CDR3 DNA sequence: TGCAGTGCTAGAGTCGGTCGACAGGGCTATAATTCACCCCTCCACTTT. The encoded protein is CSARVGRQGYNSPLHF.

The chain uses TRBV6-2 or TRBV6-3 and TRBJ2-3; TRBD1 is a possible D gene (6 bases). With 5 bases removed from V and 8 bases from J, the gap between germline ends came to 17 bases. The length of the CDR3 is 14 residues. CDR1 is MNHEY and CDR2 is SVGEGT in the germline V gene. The DNA for the CDR3 is TGTGCCAGCAGTGAAGGTTGGGGGCCGGTTACGCAGTATTTT. It translates to CASSEGWGPVTQYF.

On this clonotype: A read error may explain this, as a much larger clone is one base away. The chain has TRBV7-2 and TRBJ1-5; no reliable D call. CDR3 length equals 13 residues. Trimming left V 5 bases short and J 2 bases short, with 7 bases between. Per the germline V gene, CDR1 is SGHTA and CDR2 is FQGNSA. The CDR3 loop reads CASSTTRNQPQHF. The CDR3, as DNA: TGTGCCAGCAGCACGACACGCAATCAGCCCCAGCATTTT.

This chain uses TRBV3-1 with TRBJ2-1; perhaps TRBD2 as D (6 bases). Trimming took 4 bases from V and 6 from J, leaving 22 bases between them. CDR1 and CDR2 (germline): LGHDT, YNNKEL (reference sequence). The CDR3 consists of 17 residues. CDR3 in amino acids: CASSPPPGGGRFNEQFF. CDR3 in DNA: TGTGCCAGCAGCCCGCCCCCCGGGGGAGGCCGATTCAATGAGCAGTTCTTC.

J is TRBJ2-3 and V is TRBV18; no definite D call. Trimming took off 8 bases at V and 2 bases at J, with 8 bases between the two ends. Germline loops: CDR1 KGHSH, CDR2 LQKENI. The CDR3 length is 12 residues. CDR3 sequence (DNA): TGTGCCAGCGAAAGCTACACAGATACGCAGTATTTT. Residues: CASESYTDTQYF.

This chain connects TRBV7-8 to TRBJ1-2; TRBD1 is a possible D gene (5 bases). The V end lost 1 base, the J end lost 7 bases, and 10 bases lay between the germline ends. Germline CDR1 is SGHVS and CDR2 is FQNEAQ. CDR3 size: 13 residues. The CDR3 DNA reads as TGTGCCAGCAGCTTAGTTCAGGGTGGTGGCTACACCTTC. It codes for CASSLVQGGGYTF.